Shown below are 5 T cell receptor beta chains from a single sample sequenced in a study of tumor-infiltrating lymphocytes in glioblastoma multiforme. Three nested ARM-PCR rounds with V-beta and C-beta primers built TCRB libraries. TCRdb independently ran MiXCR on the multiplex PCR reads; one entry per CDR3 protein. The sample comprises 25,000 to 40,000 distinct CDR3 sequences, approximately 66% of which are singletons, and around a third rests with the top ten. The sequenced sample was brain tumor tissue. The receptors stem from a male donor with glioblastoma.

The chain carries TRBV19 and TRBJ2-2, with D unresolved. Germline lookup yields CDR1 LNHDA and CDR2 SQIVND (reference sequence). Trimming cost V 7 bases and J 0 bases, with 12 bases left between them. The CDR3 totals 15 residues. The CDR3 DNA sequence: TGTGCCAGTAACTCCCGGGCCGCGAACACCGGGGAGCTGTTTTTT. This sequence encodes CASNSRAANTGELFF.

Concerning this clonotype: At one end the junction does not follow the germline gene, possibly because of a read error. This chain connects TRBV20-1 to TRBJ1-2, with 7 positions matching TRBD1. The CDR3 extends over 16 amino acids. Germline V gene lookup returns CDR1 DFQATT and CDR2 SNEGSKA (reference sequence). Here the CDR3 reads CSARGPGQPYLYGYTF. The CDR3 nucleotides read TGCAGTGCTAGAGGCCCGGGACAGCCCTACCTCTATGGCTATACCTTC.

This chain uses TRBV29-1 with TRBJ1-2; D may be TRBD1 (5 bases). V was cut by 4 bases and J by 7 bases, with 16 bases left in between. Germline lookup yields CDR1 SQVTM and CDR2 ANQGSEA. The CDR3 is 13 amino acids. The CDR3 coding sequence is TGCAGCGTTGCGGCTGGGACTGACCGTGGCTACACCTTC. Translating gives CSVAAGTDRGYTF.

The CDR3 loop is CSVVPGQGSYEQYF. The CDR3 coding sequence is TGCAGCGTGGTACCGGGACAGGGCTCCTACGAGCAGTACTTC. The V gene is TRBV29-1, the J gene TRBJ2-7; 9 positions match TRBD1. CDR3 length equals 14 residues. Unmatched junction bases numbered 6, after V lost 6 bases and J lost 0 bases. Germline-derived CDR1 and CDR2 are SQVTM and ANQGSEA.

This clonotype has ten or more counts. V gene TRBV29-1 combines with J gene TRBJ2-1; perhaps TRBD2 as D (5 bases). Trimming took off 3 bases at V and 12 bases at J, with 15 bases between the two ends. The germline V gene has CDR1 SQVTM and CDR2 ANQGSEA. CDR3 length: 12 residues. The CDR3 spells CSVEDRGLGQFF. The CDR3 DNA sequence: TGCAGCGTTGAGGACCGGGGATTAGGGCAGTTCTTC.